This T cell receptor beta chain was obtained from a study of metastatic and nonmetastatic thyroid tumors. At the level of the study: Both malignant and benign thyroid patients supplied peripheral blood and tumor or nodule tissue samples, across which the repertoires of these patients were then compared.

Points from the study as a whole: According to reports, the diversity of TCR beta was significantly higher in malignant thyroid tumors than in benign nodules, and this held in both blood and tumor samples.

Regarding this clone: Its antigen is still unknown.

Per the original methods: A classifier of distant metastasis in papillary thyroid cancer was built from CDR3 differences (across clinicopathological groups). With MiXCR, TCRdb reprocessed the PCR reads. The V and J calls and clone size come from TCRdb's table, not from the authors' own analysis. The sample lists about 92,000 clones, about 16% seen once, with 3% to 4.5% in the top ten. No patient had received any treatment before thyroid surgery. The germline CDR1 and CDR2 sequences are SQVTM and ANQGSEA. V was cut by 7 bases and J by 7 bases, with 13 bases left in between. This CDR3 spans 11 amino acids.

The chain combines TRBV29-1 with TRBJ2-5, with a tentative D call TRBD1 (5 bases). This clonotype was obtained from a female donor with papillary thyroid cancer or a benign thyroid nodule (not recorded which). Some clones in this sample may be carry-over from other donors' samples. The sequenced sample consisted of blood. In DNA, the CDR3 is TGCAGCGGGGGCGGCCTTGTGACCCAGTACTTC. Encoded protein: CSGGGLVTQYF.